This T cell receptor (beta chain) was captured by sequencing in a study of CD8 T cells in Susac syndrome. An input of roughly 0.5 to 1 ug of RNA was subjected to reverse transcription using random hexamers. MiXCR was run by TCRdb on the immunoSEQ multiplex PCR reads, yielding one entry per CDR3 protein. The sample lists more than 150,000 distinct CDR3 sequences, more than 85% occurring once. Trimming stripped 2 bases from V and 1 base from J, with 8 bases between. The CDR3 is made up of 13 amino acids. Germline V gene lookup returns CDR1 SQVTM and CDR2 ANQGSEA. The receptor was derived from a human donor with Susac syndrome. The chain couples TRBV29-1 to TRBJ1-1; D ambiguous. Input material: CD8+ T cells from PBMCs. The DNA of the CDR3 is TGCAGCGTTGAATCCAGGCCGAACACTGAAGCTTTCTTT. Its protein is CSVESRPNTEAFF.